The 9 T cell receptor beta chains presented below share a single source sample, sequenced in a study of T cell responses to AZD1222 COVID-19 vaccine. The protocol was immunoSEQ multiplex PCR, while the TCRdb copy is restricted to in-frame clones and leaves out a portion. The sample shows some 160,000 clones, almost 90% of them seen only once. The sample here was peripheral blood, taken on day 0 of AZD1222 vaccination. Receptors were obtained from an adult in good health.

The V and J genes are TRBV7-9 and TRBJ2-3; the D is unclear. Trimming took off 5 bases at V and 4 bases at J, with 16 bases between the two ends. The CDR3 spans 15 residues. The V gene's germline CDR1 is SEHNR and CDR2 FQNEAQ (reference sequence). CDR3 sequence reads: CASSPRPDGADTQYF. CDR3 nucleotide sequence: TGTGCCAGCAGCCCCCGTCCCGATGGGGCAGATACGCAGTATTTT.

J is TRBJ2-3 and V is TRBV14; D may be TRBD2 (6 bases). The CDR3 contains 16 residues. V lost 0 bases, J lost 3 bases, and 13 bases lay in between. CDR1 is SGHDN and CDR2 is FVKESK in the germline V gene. The CDR3 region has the DNA TGTGCCAGCAGCCAAGACGCGGGAACCCAAACAGATACGCAGTATTTT. Protein sequence: CASSQDAGTQTDTQYF.

This sequence joins TRBV7-3 and TRBJ2-3, with TRBD2 as a possible D gene (6 bases). Trimming took 2 bases from V and 6 from J, leaving 21 bases between them. This CDR3 spans 17 amino acids. From germline, CDR1 is SGHTA and CDR2 FQGTGA. CDR3 loop: CASSLSGREPVTDTQYF. CDR3 nucleotide sequence: TGTGCCAGCAGCTTATCAGGCCGGGAGCCGGTTACCGATACGCAGTATTTT.

In its sample, this clone was seen once. The gene calls are TRBV30 and TRBJ1-1; D is unclear. Trimming removed 2 bases from V and 4 bases from J, with 8 bases in between. Germline CDR1 and CDR2: GTSNPN and SVGIG (reference sequence). This CDR3 comprises 12 residues. DNA for the CDR3: TGTGCCTGGAGTTACGGCATCACTGAAGCTTTCTTT. Translated: CAWSYGITEAFF.

The chain recombines TRBV10-3 with TRBJ1-2, with a tentative D call TRBD1 (6 bases). Germline CDR1 and CDR2: ENHRY and SYGVKD. The V gene lost 2 bases and the J gene lost 2 bases, with 6 bases spanning the gap. The CDR3 totals 13 residues. Here the CDR3 reads CAISEDRNYGYTF. DNA for the CDR3: TGTGCCATCAGTGAGGACAGGAACTATGGCTACACCTTC.

V is TRBV5-1 and J is TRBJ1-5; D might be TRBD1 (6 bases). Germline V gene data show CDR1 as SGHRS and CDR2 as YFSETQ. Trimming stripped 4 bases from V and 5 bases from J, with 10 bases between. This CDR3 has 13 residues. CDR3 in amino acids: CASSRNRDQPQHF. The CDR3 coding sequence is TGCGCCAGCAGCCGCAACAGGGATCAGCCCCAGCATTTT.

This chain uses TRBV5-6 with TRBJ2-1; 10 bases map to TRBD1. The trim removed 3 bases at V and 4 bases at J, leaving 4 bases unmatched. The CDR3 extends over 15 amino acids. Germline V gene data show CDR1 as SGHDT and CDR2 as YYEEEE. Here the CDR3 reads CASSSGTGAYNEQFF. The CDR3 bases are TGTGCCAGCAGCTCCGGGACAGGGGCTTACAATGAGCAGTTCTTC.

The chain combines TRBV28 with TRBJ2-3, with D tentatively TRBD2 (5 bases). Trimming left V 3 bases short and J 5 bases short, with 21 bases between. Per germline, CDR1 MDHEN and CDR2 SYDVKM. The CDR3 sequence is 17 residues long. As DNA, the CDR3 is TGTGCCAGCAGTTTTAAAGTCCCCGGGATTGTAGGAGATACGCAGTATTTT. As protein: CASSFKVPGIVGDTQYF. The whole variable domain, filled in from reference TRBV28 and TRBJ2-3, reads DVKVTQSSRYLVKRTGEKVFLECVQDMDHENMFWYRQDPGLGLRLIYFSYDVKMKEKGDIPEGYSVSREKKERFSLILESASTNQTSMYLCASSFKVPGIVGDTQYFGPGTRLTVL.

The rearrangement uses TRBV7-2 and TRBJ2-2, with D uncertain. The V end lost 5 bases, the J end lost 6 bases, and 7 bases lay between the germline ends. This CDR3 region has 12 residues. Germline values: CDR1 SGHTA, CDR2 FQGNSA. The CDR3 sequence: CASSPRAGELFF. CDR3 nucleotide sequence: TGTGCCAGCAGCCCAAGAGCCGGGGAGCTGTTTTTT.